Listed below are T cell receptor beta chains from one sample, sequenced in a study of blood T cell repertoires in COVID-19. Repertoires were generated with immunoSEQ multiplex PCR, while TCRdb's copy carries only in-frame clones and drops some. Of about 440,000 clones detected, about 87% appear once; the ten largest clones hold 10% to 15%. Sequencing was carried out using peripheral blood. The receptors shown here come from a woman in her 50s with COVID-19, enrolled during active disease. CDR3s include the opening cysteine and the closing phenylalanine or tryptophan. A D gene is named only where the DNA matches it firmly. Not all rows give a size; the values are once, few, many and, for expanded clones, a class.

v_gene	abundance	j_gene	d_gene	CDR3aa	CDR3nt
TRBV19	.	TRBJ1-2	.	CASKQFGQPITYGYTF	TGTGCCAGTAAACAATTCGGACAGCCTATCACCTATGGCTACACCTTC
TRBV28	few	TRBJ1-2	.	CASRKTAGHGYTF	TGTGCCAGCCGAAAGACTGCGGGGCATGGCTACACCTTC
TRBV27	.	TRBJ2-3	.	CASSLSVATDTQYF	TGTGCCAGCAGTTTATCGGTGGCCACAGATACGCAGTATTTT
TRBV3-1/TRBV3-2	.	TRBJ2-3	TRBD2	CASSSGAGGPPDTQYF	TGTGCCAGCAGCTCCGGGGCGGGGGGGCCTCCAGATACGCAGTATTTT
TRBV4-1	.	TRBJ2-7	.	CASSQVLGFGLYEQYF	TGCGCCAGCAGCCAAGTTCTCGGGTTTGGCCTCTACGAGCAGTACTTC
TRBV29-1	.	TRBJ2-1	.	CSGKRRRNSYNEQFF	TGCAGCGGTAAGAGACGGAGAAACTCCTACAATGAGCAGTTCTTC
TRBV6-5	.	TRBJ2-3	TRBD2	CASSSPLATDTQYF	TGTGCCAGCAGTTCCCCACTAGCGACAGATACGCAGTATTTT
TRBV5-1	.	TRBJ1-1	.	CASSLDSLSQEAFF	TGCGCCAGCAGCTTAGACAGTCTTAGCCAAGAAGCTTTCTTT
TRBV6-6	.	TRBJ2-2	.	CASSYLAANTGELFF	TGTGCCAGCAGTTACTTGGCGGCGAACACCGGGGAGCTGTTTTTT
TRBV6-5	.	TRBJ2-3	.	CASREGAGDTQYF	TGTGCCAGCAGGGAGGGGGCCGGAGATACGCAGTATTTT
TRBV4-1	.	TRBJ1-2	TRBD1	CASSQFRGRGYGYTF	TGCGCCAGCAGCCAATTCAGGGGGCGCGGCTATGGCTACACCTTC
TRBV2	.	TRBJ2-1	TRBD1	CASSPARTGANEQFF	TGTGCCAGCAGTCCCGCCCGGACAGGCGCCAATGAGCAGTTCTTC
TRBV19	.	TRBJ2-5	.	CASSIGAHQETQYF	TGTGCCAGTAGTATTGGGGCGCACCAAGAGACCCAGTACTTC
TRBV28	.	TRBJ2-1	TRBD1	CASSSRTGVVNEQFF	TGTGCCAGCAGTTCGAGGACAGGGGTTGTCAATGAGCAGTTCTTC
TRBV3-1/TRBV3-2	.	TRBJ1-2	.	CASSPGGGGYGYTF	TGTGCCAGCAGCCCCGGGGGGGGCGGGTATGGCTACACCTTC
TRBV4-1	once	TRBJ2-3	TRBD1	CASSQVGTGPKGLDTQYF	TGCGCCAGCAGCCAAGTCGGGACAGGCCCCAAGGGTTTGGATACGCAGTATTTT
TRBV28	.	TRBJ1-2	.	CASSILDRSYGYTF	TGTGCCAGCAGCATCCTAGACAGGTCCTATGGCTACACCTTC
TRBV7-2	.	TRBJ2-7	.	CASSVAGISYEQYF	TGTGCCAGCAGCGTCGCCGGGATCTCCTACGAGCAGTACTTC
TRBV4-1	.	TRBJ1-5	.	CASSQEGAGPAGQPQHF	TGCGCCAGCAGCCAAGAAGGGGCAGGGCCTGCAGGTCAGCCCCAGCATTTT
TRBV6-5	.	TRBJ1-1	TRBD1	CASSPGQWRTEAFF	TGTGCCAGCAGCCCGGGACAGTGGAGAACTGAAGCTTTCTTT
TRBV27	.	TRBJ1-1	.	CASSWRSEAFF	TGTGCCAGCAGTTGGAGGTCTGAAGCTTTCTTT
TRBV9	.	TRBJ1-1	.	CASSPELNTEAFF	TGTGCCAGCAGCCCGGAGCTGAACACTGAAGCTTTCTTT
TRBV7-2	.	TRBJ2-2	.	CASSKQGNTGELFF	TGTGCCAGCAGCAAACAGGGGAACACCGGGGAGCTGTTTTTT
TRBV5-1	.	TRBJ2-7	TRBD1	CASSLAGTGAYEQYF	TGCGCCAGCAGCTTGGCCGGGACAGGGGCCTACGAGCAGTACTTC